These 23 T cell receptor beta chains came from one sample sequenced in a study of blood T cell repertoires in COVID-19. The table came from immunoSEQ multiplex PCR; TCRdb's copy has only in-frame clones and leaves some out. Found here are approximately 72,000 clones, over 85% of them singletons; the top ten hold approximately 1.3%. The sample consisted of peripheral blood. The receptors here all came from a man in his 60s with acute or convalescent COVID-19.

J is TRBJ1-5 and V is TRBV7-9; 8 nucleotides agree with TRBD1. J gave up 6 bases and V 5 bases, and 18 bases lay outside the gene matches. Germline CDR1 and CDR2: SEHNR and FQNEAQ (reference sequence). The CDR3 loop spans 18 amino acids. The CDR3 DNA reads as TGTGCCAGCAGCCCCATGGGAGGAGGTGACAGGGGCAGTCAGCCCCAGCATTTT. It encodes CASSPMGGGDRGSQPQHF.

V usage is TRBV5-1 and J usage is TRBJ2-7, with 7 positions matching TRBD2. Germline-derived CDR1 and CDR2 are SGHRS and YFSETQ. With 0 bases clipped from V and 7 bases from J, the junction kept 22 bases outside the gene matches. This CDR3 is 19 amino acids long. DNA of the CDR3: TGCGCCAGCAGCTTGGTCTCGGGAGGCGTCGCGTCTGCGGGTACTGAGCAGTACTTC. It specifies CASSLVSGGVASAGTEQYF.

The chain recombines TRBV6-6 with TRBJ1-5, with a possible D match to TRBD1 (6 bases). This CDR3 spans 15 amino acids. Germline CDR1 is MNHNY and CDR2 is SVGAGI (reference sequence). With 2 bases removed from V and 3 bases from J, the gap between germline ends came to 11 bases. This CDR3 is CASSYRTEYNQPQHF. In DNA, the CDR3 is TGTGCCAGCAGTTACCGGACAGAATACAATCAGCCCCAGCATTTT.

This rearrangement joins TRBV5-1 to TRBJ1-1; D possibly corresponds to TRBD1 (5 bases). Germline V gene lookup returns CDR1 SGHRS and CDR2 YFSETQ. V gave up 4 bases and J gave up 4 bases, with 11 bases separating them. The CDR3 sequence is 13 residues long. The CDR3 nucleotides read TGCGCCAGCAGCCAGGGTATTGGCACTGAAGCTTTCTTT. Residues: CASSQGIGTEAFF.

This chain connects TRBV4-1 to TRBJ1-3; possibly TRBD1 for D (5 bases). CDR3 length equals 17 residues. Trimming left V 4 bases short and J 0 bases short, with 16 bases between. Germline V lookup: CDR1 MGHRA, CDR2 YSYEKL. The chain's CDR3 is CASSLYTQVNSGNTIYF. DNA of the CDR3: TGCGCCAGCAGCCTCTACACACAGGTCAACTCTGGAAACACCATATATTTT.

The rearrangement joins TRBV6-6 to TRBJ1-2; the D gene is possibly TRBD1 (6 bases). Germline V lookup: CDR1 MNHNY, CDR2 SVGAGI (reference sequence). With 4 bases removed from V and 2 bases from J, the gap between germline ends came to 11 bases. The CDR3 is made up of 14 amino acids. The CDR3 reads CASSLTQGNYGYTF. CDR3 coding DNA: TGTGCCAGCAGTTTAACCCAGGGGAACTATGGCTACACCTTC.

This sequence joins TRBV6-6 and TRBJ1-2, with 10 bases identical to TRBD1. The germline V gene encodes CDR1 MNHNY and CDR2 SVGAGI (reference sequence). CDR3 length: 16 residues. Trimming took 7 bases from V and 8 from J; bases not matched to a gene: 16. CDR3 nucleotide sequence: TGTGCCAGCAAGGACAGGGGGGCTCCCACGGCGAGCGGCTACACCTTC. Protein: CASKDRGAPTASGYTF.

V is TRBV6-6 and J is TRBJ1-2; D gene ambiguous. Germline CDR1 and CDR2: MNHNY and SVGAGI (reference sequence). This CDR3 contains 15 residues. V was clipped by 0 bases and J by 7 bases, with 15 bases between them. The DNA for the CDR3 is TGTGCCAGCAGTTACTCTACCGGGGAAAGCTCTGGCTACACCTTC. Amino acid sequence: CASSYSTGESSGYTF.

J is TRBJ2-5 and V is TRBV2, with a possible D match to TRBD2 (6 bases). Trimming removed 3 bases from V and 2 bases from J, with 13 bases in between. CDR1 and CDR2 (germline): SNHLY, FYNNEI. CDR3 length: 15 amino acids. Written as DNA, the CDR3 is TGTGCCAGCAGTGATCGGAGGGGTGTACAAGAGACCCAGTACTTC. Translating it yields CASSDRRGVQETQYF.

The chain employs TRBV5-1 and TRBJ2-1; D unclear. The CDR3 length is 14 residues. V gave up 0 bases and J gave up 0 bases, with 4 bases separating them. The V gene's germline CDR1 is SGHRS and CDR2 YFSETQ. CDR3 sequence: CASSLDSSYNEQFF. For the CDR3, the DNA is TGCGCCAGCAGCTTGGATAGCTCCTACAATGAGCAGTTCTTC.

The CDR3 DNA reads as TGTGCCAGCAGTTACTCGATTAGTCGTTCTCGTCCTGAAGCTTTCTTT. This gives the protein CASSYSISRSRPEAFF. The chain uses TRBV6-5 and TRBJ1-1; D is ambiguous. The germline gives CDR1 MNHEY, CDR2 SVGAGI. The ends were cut back, 0 bases at V and 6 bases at J, with 17 bases in the middle. This CDR3 is 16 amino acids long.

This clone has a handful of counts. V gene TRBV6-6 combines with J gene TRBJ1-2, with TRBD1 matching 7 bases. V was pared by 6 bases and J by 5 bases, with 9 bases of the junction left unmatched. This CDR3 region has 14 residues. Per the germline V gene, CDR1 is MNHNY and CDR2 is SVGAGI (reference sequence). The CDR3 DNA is TGTGCCAGCAGAAAACTAGACAGGGAATATGGCTACACCTTC. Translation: CASRKLDREYGYTF.

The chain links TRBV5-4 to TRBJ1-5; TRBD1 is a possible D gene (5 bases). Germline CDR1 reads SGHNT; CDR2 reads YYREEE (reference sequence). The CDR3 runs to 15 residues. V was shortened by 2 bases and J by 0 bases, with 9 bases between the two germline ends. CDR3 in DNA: TGTGCCAGCAGCTTCGGGGGTGATAGCAATCAGCCCCAGCATTTT. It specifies CASSFGGDSNQPQHF.

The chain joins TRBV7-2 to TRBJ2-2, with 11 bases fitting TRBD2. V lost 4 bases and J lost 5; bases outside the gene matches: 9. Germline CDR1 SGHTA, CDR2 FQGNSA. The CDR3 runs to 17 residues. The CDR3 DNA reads TGTGCCAGCAGCTCCCGACTAGCGGGGATAGGGACCGGGGAGCTGTTTTTT. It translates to CASSSRLAGIGTGELFF.

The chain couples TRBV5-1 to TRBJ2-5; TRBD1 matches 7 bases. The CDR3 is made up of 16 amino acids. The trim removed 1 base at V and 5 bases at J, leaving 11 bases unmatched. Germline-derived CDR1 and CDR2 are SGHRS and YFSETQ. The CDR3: CASSLQPTGWEETQYF. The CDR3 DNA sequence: TGCGCCAGCAGCTTGCAACCGACAGGGTGGGAGGAGACCCAGTACTTC. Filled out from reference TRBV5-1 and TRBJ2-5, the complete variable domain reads KAGVTQTPRYLIKTRGQQVTLSCSPISGHRSVSWYQQTPGQGLQFLFEYFSETQRNKGNFPGRFSGRQFSNSRSEMNVSTLELGDSALYLCASSLQPTGWEETQYFGPGTRLLVL.

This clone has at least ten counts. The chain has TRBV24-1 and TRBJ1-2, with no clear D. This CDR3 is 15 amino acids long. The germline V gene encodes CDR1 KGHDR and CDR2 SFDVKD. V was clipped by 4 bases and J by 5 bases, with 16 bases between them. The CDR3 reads CATSEGSPARYGYTF. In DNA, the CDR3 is TGTGCCACCAGTGAAGGCTCCCCTGCGAGGTATGGCTACACCTTC.

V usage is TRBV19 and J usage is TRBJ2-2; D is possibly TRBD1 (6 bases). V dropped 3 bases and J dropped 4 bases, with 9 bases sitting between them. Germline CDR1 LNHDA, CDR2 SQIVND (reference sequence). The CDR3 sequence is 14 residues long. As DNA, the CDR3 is TGTGCCAGTAGTATGGACAGAACCACCGGGGAGCTGTTTTTT. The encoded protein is CASSMDRTTGELFF.

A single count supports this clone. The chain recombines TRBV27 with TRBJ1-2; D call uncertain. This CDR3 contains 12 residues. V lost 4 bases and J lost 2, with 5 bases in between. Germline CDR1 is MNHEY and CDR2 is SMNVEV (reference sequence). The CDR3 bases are TGTGCCAGCAGTTCGGGGAACTATGGCTACACCTTC. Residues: CASSSGNYGYTF.

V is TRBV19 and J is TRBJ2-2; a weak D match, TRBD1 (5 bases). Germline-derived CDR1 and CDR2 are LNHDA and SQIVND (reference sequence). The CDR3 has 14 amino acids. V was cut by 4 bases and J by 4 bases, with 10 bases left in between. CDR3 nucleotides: TGTGCCAGTAGTAGCCCTGGGGCCACCGGGGAGCTGTTTTTT. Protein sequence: CASSSPGATGELFF.

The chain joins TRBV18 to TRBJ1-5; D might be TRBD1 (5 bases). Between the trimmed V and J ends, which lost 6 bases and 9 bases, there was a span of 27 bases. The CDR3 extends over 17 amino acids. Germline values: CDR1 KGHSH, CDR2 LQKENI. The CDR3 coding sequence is TGTGCCAGCTCGAGCATTATCGGGGGACTTGTAGCGGGGCCCCAGCATTTT. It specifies CASSSIIGGLVAGPQHF.

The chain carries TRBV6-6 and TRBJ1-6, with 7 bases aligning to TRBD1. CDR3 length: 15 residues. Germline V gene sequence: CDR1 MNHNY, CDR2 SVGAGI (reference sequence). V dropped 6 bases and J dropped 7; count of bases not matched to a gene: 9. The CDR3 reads CASRGRDRENSPLHF. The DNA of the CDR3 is TGTGCCAGCAGGGGACGGGACAGAGAAAATTCACCCCTCCACTTT.

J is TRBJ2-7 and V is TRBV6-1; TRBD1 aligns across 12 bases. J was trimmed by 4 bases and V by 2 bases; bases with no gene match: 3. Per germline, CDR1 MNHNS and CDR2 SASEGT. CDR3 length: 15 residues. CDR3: CASSERDRGHYEQYF. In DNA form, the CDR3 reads TGTGCCAGCAGTGAACGGGACAGGGGGCATTACGAGCAGTACTTC.

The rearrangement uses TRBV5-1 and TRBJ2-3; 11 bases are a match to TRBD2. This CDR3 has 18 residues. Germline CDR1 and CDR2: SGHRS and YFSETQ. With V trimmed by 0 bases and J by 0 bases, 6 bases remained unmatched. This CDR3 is CASSLARLAGTSTDTQYF. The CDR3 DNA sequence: TGCGCCAGCAGCTTGGCTCGACTAGCGGGGACTAGCACAGATACGCAGTATTTT.